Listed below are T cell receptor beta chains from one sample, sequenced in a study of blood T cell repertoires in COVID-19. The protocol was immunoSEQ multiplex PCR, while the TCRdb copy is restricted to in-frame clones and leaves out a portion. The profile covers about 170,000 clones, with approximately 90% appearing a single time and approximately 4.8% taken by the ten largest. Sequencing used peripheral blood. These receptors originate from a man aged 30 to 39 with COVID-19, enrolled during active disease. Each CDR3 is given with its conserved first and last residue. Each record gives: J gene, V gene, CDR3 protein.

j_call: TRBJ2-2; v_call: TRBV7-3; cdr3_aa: CASSLVAGLNTGELFF
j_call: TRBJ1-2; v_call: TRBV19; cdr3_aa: CASSIGGGYTF
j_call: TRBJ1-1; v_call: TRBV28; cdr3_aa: CASSETAGGVTEAFF
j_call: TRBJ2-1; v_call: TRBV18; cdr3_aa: CASSPGREYNEQFF
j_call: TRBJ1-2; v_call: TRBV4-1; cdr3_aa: CASSQTDNQGYYGYTF
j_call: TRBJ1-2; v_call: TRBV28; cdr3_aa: CASSYSFTSGDYGYTF
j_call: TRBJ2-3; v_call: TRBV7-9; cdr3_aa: CASSLARDRGTDTQYF
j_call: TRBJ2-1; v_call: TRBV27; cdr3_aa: CASSEGQGDNEQFF
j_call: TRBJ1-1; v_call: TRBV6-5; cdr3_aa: CASRGQVEAFF
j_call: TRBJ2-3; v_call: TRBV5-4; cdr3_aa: CASSLMGLAGITDTQYF
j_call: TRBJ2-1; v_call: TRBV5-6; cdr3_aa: CASSLAGSNRGKQFF
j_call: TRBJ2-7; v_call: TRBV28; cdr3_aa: CASSLAGTEVYEQYF
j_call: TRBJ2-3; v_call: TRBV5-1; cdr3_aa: CASSLTLAAEWDTDTQYF
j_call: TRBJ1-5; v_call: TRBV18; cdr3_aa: CASSSGQGAHQPQHF
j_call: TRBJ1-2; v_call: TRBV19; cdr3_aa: CASRNPPVPGYTF
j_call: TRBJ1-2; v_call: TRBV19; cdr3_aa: CASSPDKLYGYTF
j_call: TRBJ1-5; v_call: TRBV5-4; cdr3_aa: CASSYLQGATGNQPQHF
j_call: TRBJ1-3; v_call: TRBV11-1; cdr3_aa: CASSAAISGNTIYF
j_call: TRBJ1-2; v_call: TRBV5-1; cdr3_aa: CASSPGGAGYGYTF
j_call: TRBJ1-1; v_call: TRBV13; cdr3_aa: CASSSDRGMRTEAFF
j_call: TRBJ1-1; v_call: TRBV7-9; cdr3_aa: CASSFQGARGKMNTEAFF
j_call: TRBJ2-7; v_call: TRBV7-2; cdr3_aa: CASSPGLAGGLYF
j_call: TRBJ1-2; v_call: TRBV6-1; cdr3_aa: CASSERGNGYTF
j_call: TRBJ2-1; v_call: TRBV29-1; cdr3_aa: CSVASGVLNEQFF
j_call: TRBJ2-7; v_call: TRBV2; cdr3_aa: CASSKPTGLAGDEQYF
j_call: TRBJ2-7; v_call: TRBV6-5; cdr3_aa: CASSTVGGSSYEQYF
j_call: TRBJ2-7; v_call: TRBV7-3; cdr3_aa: CASSLRRDSPSYEQYF
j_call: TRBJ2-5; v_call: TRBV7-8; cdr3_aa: CASSSTGGNQKTQYF
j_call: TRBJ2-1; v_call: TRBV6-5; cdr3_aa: CASSYSTGNEQFF
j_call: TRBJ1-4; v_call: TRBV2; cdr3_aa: CASSDQGQSNEKLFF
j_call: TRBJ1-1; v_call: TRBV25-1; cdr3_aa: CASSEYWRESGTEAFF
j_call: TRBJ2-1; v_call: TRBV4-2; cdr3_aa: CASSQESVSEQFF
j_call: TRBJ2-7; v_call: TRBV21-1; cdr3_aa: CASSKEYPTGALYFSYEQYF
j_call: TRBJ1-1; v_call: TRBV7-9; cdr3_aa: CASSSPGAGGTEAFF
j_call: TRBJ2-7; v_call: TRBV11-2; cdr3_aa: CASSHRTGHDYEQYF